The present T cell receptor beta chain was sequenced within a study of blood T cell repertoires in COVID-19. The ends were cut back, 4 bases at V and 7 bases at J, with 16 bases in the middle. Per germline, CDR1 SGHTA and CDR2 FQGTGA. This CDR3 region has 15 residues. Original data processing: Counts of nucleated cells, estimated from reference gene primer amplification, were obtained. This table comes from immunoSEQ multiplex PCR, and its TCRdb copy is limited to in-frame clones, with some not included. Clone size and V and J calls were adopted from that table, with D and trimming inferred from the DNA. The table lists over 150,000 clones, more than 80% of them singletons. The recovered donors of Cohort 3 showed two negative PCRs, clearance, or symptom resolution.

V gene TRBV7-3 combines with J gene TRBJ2-2; maybe TRBD1 (6 bases). The sequence derives from a man aged 40-49 years who had recovered from COVID-19. Sequencing used PBMCs or T cells enriched from blood (not recorded which). CDR3 region: CASSYQLRGSGELFF. The CDR3 DNA reads TGTGCCAGCAGCTACCAGCTTAGGGGGAGCGGGGAGCTGTTTTTT.